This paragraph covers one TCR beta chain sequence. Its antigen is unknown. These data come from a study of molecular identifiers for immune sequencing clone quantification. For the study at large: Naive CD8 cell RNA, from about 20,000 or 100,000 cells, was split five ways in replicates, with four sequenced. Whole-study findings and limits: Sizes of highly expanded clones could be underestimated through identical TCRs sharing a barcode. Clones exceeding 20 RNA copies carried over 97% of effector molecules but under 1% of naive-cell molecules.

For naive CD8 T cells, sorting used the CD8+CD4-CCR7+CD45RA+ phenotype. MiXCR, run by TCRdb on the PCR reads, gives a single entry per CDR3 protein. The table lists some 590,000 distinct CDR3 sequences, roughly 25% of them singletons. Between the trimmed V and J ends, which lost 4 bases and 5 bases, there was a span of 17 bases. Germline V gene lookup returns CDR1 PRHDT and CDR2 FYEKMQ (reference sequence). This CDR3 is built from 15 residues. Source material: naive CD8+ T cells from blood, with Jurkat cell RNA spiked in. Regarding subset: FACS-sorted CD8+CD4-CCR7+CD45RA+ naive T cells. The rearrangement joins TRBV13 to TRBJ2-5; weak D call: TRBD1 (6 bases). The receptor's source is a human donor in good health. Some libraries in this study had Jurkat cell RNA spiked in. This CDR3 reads CASSCGGGKQETQYF. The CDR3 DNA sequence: TGTGCCAGCAGCTGTGGTGGGGGCAAGCAGGAGACCCAGTACTTC.